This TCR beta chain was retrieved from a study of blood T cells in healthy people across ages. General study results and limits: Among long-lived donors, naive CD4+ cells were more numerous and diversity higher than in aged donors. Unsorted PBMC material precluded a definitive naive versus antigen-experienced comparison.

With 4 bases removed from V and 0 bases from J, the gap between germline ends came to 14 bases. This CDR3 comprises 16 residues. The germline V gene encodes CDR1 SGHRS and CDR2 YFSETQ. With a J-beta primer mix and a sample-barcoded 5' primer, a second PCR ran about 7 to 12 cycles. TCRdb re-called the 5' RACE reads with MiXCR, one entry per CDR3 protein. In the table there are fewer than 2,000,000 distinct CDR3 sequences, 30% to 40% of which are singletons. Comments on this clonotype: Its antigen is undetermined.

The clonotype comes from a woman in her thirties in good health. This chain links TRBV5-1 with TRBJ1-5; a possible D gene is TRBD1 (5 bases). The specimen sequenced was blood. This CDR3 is CASSIGTGNSNQPQHF. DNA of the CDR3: TGCGCCAGCAGCATCGGTACAGGTAATAGCAATCAGCCCCAGCATTTT.